This TCR beta chain comes out of a study of T cells in Graves' hyperthyroidism and ophthalmopathy. The germline V gene encodes CDR1 SNHLY and CDR2 FYNNEI. V lost 8 bases to trimming and J lost 5 bases, with 9 bases between them. This CDR3 has 11 residues. In its sample, this clonotype was seen a few times. This may be a read error, as it is one base from a much larger clone. Ophthalmopathy patients all had a Clinical Activity Score of at least 3, a NOSPECS grade of at least 4 and disease under 3 months old. The study excluded patients with uncontrolled infection, other autoimmune disease, pregnancy or lactation. Clinical symptoms, serum thyroxine, TRAb, thyroid ultrasound and orbital computed tomography established diagnosis. Template material for amplifying TCR beta CDR3 regions consisted of RNA transcripts. HTBI primers were used for first-round RT-PCR of the TCR CDR3. TCRdb used MiXCR to reprocess the multiplex PCR reads, holding one entry per CDR3 protein. This table holds about half a million distinct CDR3 sequences, less than 25% found once.

The genes are TRBV2 and TRBJ2-5, with D hard to call. Material for sequencing was blood. The TCR comes from a woman in her 70s with Graves' ophthalmopathy. CDR3 in amino acids: CASGRRETQYF. The DNA for the CDR3 is TGTGCCAGCGGCCGGCGGGAGACCCAGTACTTC.